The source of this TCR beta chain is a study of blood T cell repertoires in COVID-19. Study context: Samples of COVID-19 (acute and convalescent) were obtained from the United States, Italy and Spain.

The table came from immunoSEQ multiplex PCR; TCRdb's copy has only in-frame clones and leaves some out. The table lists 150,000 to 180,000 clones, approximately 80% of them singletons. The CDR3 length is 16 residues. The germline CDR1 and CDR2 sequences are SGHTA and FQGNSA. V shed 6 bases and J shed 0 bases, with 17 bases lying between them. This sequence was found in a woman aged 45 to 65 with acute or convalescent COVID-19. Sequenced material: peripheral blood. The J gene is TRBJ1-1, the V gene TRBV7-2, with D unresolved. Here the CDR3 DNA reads TGTGCCAGCAGTCCCGTCTTCCGGGGAATGAACACTGAAGCTTTCTTT. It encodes CASSPVFRGMNTEAFF.